This is a list of T cell receptor beta chains from one sample in a study of blood T cell repertoires in COVID-19. The protocol was immunoSEQ multiplex PCR, while the TCRdb copy is restricted to in-frame clones and leaves out a portion. The sample lists 200,000 to 300,000 clones; around nine tenths were seen once. Input material: peripheral blood. Every receptor here comes from a woman aged 55-69 years with COVID-19, enrolled during active disease. CDR3s include the opening cysteine and the closing phenylalanine or tryptophan. A D gene is named only where the DNA matches it firmly. Clone size is given for some rows only: seen once, a few or many times, or a class if the clone is expanded.

D gene: TRBD2
J gene: TRBJ2-7
V gene: TRBV5-8
clone size: .
CDR3 DNA: TGTGCCAGCAGCCCCGTTTTAGCGGGGACCTACGAGCAGTACTTC
CDR3 protein: CASSPVLAGTYEQYF

D gene: TRBD1
J gene: TRBJ2-7
V gene: TRBV11-2
clone size: .
CDR3 DNA: TGTGCCAGCAGCGCCGACAGGGGAACCTACGAGCAGTACTTC
CDR3 protein: CASSADRGTYEQYF

D gene: .
J gene: TRBJ2-5
V gene: TRBV6-5
clone size: .
CDR3 DNA: TGTGCCAGTACCGAGGTGCCCTGGGAGACCCAGTACTTC
CDR3 protein: CASTEVPWETQYF

D gene: .
J gene: TRBJ2-3
V gene: TRBV28
clone size: .
CDR3 DNA: TGTGCCAGCAGTTCAAGTGGTTGGAGGAAAGATACGCAGTATTTT
CDR3 protein: CASSSSGWRKDTQYF

D gene: TRBD2
J gene: TRBJ2-1
V gene: TRBV6-5
clone size: .
CDR3 DNA: TGTGCCAGCAGCGCGGGAGCCTACAATGAGCAGTTCTTC
CDR3 protein: CASSAGAYNEQFF

D gene: TRBD1
J gene: TRBJ1-6
V gene: TRBV7-8
clone size: .
CDR3 DNA: TGTGCCAGCAGCCCCCGGGACAGATCTTCACCCCTCCACTTT
CDR3 protein: CASSPRDRSSPLHF

D gene: TRBD2
J gene: TRBJ2-1
V gene: TRBV7-9
clone size: .
CDR3 DNA: TGTGCCAGCACACTTCTAGCGGGAGGAGGTTACAATGAGCAGTTCTTC
CDR3 protein: CASTLLAGGGYNEQFF

D gene: TRBD2
J gene: TRBJ2-7
V gene: TRBV2
clone size: few
CDR3 DNA: TGTGCCAGCAGGGAGGGGCGTTATTATAGCGGGAGCTCCTACGAGCAGTACTTC
CDR3 protein: CASREGRYYSGSSYEQYF

D gene: .
J gene: TRBJ2-1
V gene: TRBV6-4
clone size: once
CDR3 DNA: TGTGCCAGCACCGAAACGGGCAGGGGACCCTACAATGAGCAGTTCTTC
CDR3 protein: CASTETGRGPYNEQFF

D gene: TRBD1
J gene: TRBJ2-7
V gene: TRBV7-2
clone size: .
CDR3 DNA: TGTGCCAGCAGCAGGGGACAGGGGGTCTCCTACGAGCAGTACTTC
CDR3 protein: CASSRGQGVSYEQYF

D gene: .
J gene: TRBJ1-5
V gene: TRBV20-1
clone size: .
CDR3 DNA: TGCAGTGCTAGTGGTCCATCTAGCAATCAGCCCCAGCATTTT
CDR3 protein: CSASGPSSNQPQHF

D gene: .
J gene: TRBJ2-2
V gene: TRBV30
clone size: once
CDR3 DNA: TGTGCCTGGAGTCCCCTCGCCAGCGTCGGCGGGGAGCTGTTTTTT
CDR3 protein: CAWSPLASVGGELFF

D gene: TRBD2
J gene: TRBJ2-1
V gene: TRBV4-3
clone size: .
CDR3 DNA: TGCGCCAGCAGCCGGCAGATGGGAGGGGAGCAGTTCTTC
CDR3 protein: CASSRQMGGEQFF

D gene: TRBD1
J gene: TRBJ1-2
V gene: TRBV5-8
clone size: .
CDR3 DNA: TGTGCCAGCAGCTTGGTGTTCGGGACAGGGACCCGACCTACCTATGGCTACACCTTC
CDR3 protein: CASSLVFGTGTRPTYGYTF

D gene: TRBD2
J gene: TRBJ2-7
V gene: TRBV3-1/TRBV3-2
clone size: .
CDR3 DNA: TGTGCCAGCAGCCATAGCGGGATCCCATCCTACGAGCAGTACTTC
CDR3 protein: CASSHSGIPSYEQYF

D gene: .
J gene: TRBJ1-3
V gene: TRBV3-1/TRBV3-2
clone size: .
CDR3 DNA: TGTGCCAGCAGCCACCGCAGGGCGATCGGGTCTGGAAACACCATATATTTT
CDR3 protein: CASSHRRAIGSGNTIYF

D gene: .
J gene: TRBJ1-5
V gene: TRBV5-1
clone size: .
CDR3 DNA: TGCGCCAGCAGCTTGGGCCCTTCGGGGGGCACCCAGCCCCAGCATTTT
CDR3 protein: CASSLGPSGGTQPQHF

D gene: TRBD1
J gene: TRBJ1-4
V gene: TRBV18
clone size: .
CDR3 DNA: TGTGCCAGCTCACCGCGACAGGGGGGGAATGAAAAACTGTTTTTT
CDR3 protein: CASSPRQGGNEKLFF

D gene: .
J gene: TRBJ1-4
V gene: TRBV7-6
clone size: .
CDR3 DNA: TGTGCCAGCAGCTTTATACCGGGGACTAATGAAAAACTGTTTTTT
CDR3 protein: CASSFIPGTNEKLFF

D gene: .
J gene: TRBJ1-5
V gene: TRBV19
clone size: .
CDR3 DNA: TGTGCCAGTACCAGGGGTGGCAATCAGCCCCAGCATTTT
CDR3 protein: CASTRGGNQPQHF

D gene: .
J gene: TRBJ1-4
V gene: TRBV28
clone size: .
CDR3 DNA: TGTGCCAGCAGTTTATTGAGCGTTGGCGGGCCCCGAACTGGGGAACTGTTTTTT
CDR3 protein: CASSLLSVGGPRTGELFF

D gene: .
J gene: TRBJ2-3
V gene: TRBV6-4
clone size: .
CDR3 DNA: TGTGCCAGCAGTGACTCCGGGACTAGCACAGATACGCAGTATTTT
CDR3 protein: CASSDSGTSTDTQYF

D gene: TRBD1
J gene: TRBJ2-7
V gene: TRBV19
clone size: .
CDR3 DNA: TGTGCCAGCTCCCGGGACAGGGGGACCGGGGAGCAGTACTTC
CDR3 protein: CASSRDRGTGEQYF

D gene: TRBD2
J gene: TRBJ2-7
V gene: TRBV6-6
clone size: few
CDR3 DNA: TGTGCCAGCAGTGACGCGGGAGGGGGCTACGAGCAGTACTTC
CDR3 protein: CASSDAGGGYEQYF

D gene: .
J gene: TRBJ2-6
V gene: TRBV30
clone size: .
CDR3 DNA: TGTGCCTGGAGTATCGGTTTACGGGCCAACGTCCTGACTTTC
CDR3 protein: CAWSIGLRANVLTF

D gene: .
J gene: TRBJ1-5
V gene: TRBV28
clone size: few
CDR3 DNA: TGTGCCAGCAGTTTATTGAGGGGGAGCAATCAGCCCCAGCATTTT
CDR3 protein: CASSLLRGSNQPQHF

D gene: TRBD2
J gene: TRBJ2-2
V gene: TRBV7-2
clone size: .
CDR3 DNA: TGTGCCAGCAGCCCCCGACTAGCGGGAGGACCTGCCGGGGAGCTGTTTTTT
CDR3 protein: CASSPRLAGGPAGELFF

D gene: .
J gene: TRBJ1-3
V gene: TRBV29-1
clone size: few
CDR3 DNA: TGCAGCGTTGAAGAGGGGCCGCGCTCTGGAAACACCATATATTTT
CDR3 protein: CSVEEGPRSGNTIYF

D gene: .
J gene: TRBJ2-7
V gene: TRBV5-1
clone size: .
CDR3 DNA: TGCGCCAGCAAGGGGATAGGGGGACCCTACGAGCAGTACTTC
CDR3 protein: CASKGIGGPYEQYF

D gene: TRBD1
J gene: TRBJ2-1
V gene: TRBV20-1
clone size: .
CDR3 DNA: TGCAGTGCTAGTCGCCGGGGACAGCTCAAGAATGAGCAGTTCTTC
CDR3 protein: CSASRRGQLKNEQFF

D gene: TRBD2
J gene: TRBJ2-1
V gene: TRBV4-1
clone size: .
CDR3 DNA: TGCGCCAGCAGCCAACCGACTAGCGGGAGCTATGAGCAGTTCTTC
CDR3 protein: CASSQPTSGSYEQFF

D gene: .
J gene: TRBJ2-7
V gene: TRBV28
clone size: .
CDR3 DNA: TGTGCCAGCAGTCCCCGGGGGTACGAGCAGTACTTC
CDR3 protein: CASSPRGYEQYF

D gene: TRBD1
J gene: TRBJ2-1
V gene: TRBV27
clone size: .
CDR3 DNA: TGTGCCAGCAGACCGTTCGACAGGGGTAATGAGCAGTTCTTC
CDR3 protein: CASRPFDRGNEQFF

D gene: .
J gene: TRBJ1-2
V gene: TRBV28
clone size: .
CDR3 DNA: TGTGCCAGCAGTTTCCCTAACCATGGCTACACCTTC
CDR3 protein: CASSFPNHGYTF

D gene: .
J gene: TRBJ2-7
V gene: TRBV6-2/TRBV6-3
clone size: .
CDR3 DNA: TGTGCCAGCAGCCGCGGCTACGAGCAGTACTTC
CDR3 protein: CASSRGYEQYF

D gene: .
J gene: TRBJ1-1
V gene: TRBV9
clone size: .
CDR3 DNA: TGTGCCAGCAGCGTAGGAGTGAGGAACACTGAAGCTTTCTTT
CDR3 protein: CASSVGVRNTEAFF

D gene: TRBD1
J gene: TRBJ1-3
V gene: TRBV10-3
clone size: .
CDR3 DNA: TGTGCCATCAGTGAGCAGGGGGTCTCTGGAAACACCATATATTTT
CDR3 protein: CAISEQGVSGNTIYF

D gene: .
J gene: TRBJ2-5
V gene: TRBV28
clone size: .
CDR3 DNA: TGTGCCAGCAGCCAAGGTCCAGGTAGAGAGACCCAGTACTTC
CDR3 protein: CASSQGPGRETQYF

D gene: TRBD2
J gene: TRBJ2-1
V gene: TRBV5-4
clone size: .
CDR3 DNA: TGTGCCAGCAGCGCGGCGGCTAGCGGGCCATGGGAGCAGTTCTTC
CDR3 protein: CASSAAASGPWEQFF

D gene: .
J gene: TRBJ2-1
V gene: TRBV11-3
clone size: .
CDR3 DNA: TGTGCCAGCAGCTTGGGGGGAGAGAGCAATGAGCAGTTCTTC
CDR3 protein: CASSLGGESNEQFF

D gene: TRBD1
J gene: TRBJ1-1
V gene: TRBV5-1
clone size: .
CDR3 DNA: TGCGCCAGCTACCCAACAGGGGGTTTAAACACTGAAGCTTTCTTT
CDR3 protein: CASYPTGGLNTEAFF

D gene: TRBD1
J gene: TRBJ2-3
V gene: TRBV30
clone size: .
CDR3 DNA: TGTGCCTGGGCCTCCGGGACAGATACCTTAGGTACGCAGTATTTT
CDR3 protein: CAWASGTDTLGTQYF

D gene: TRBD2
J gene: TRBJ2-7
V gene: TRBV19
clone size: .
CDR3 DNA: TGTGCCAGTAGTCGAGGGGCTAGCGGGAACTACGAGCAGTACTTC
CDR3 protein: CASSRGASGNYEQYF

D gene: .
J gene: TRBJ1-4
V gene: TRBV30
clone size: few
CDR3 DNA: TGTGCCTGGAGCAAACAGGCCGGTGGATGGGGAAAACTGTTTTTT
CDR3 protein: CAWSKQAGGWGKLFF

D gene: TRBD1
J gene: TRBJ2-3
V gene: TRBV7-2
clone size: few
CDR3 DNA: TGTGCCAGCAGCTTAAGCAGGGGGGATACGCAGTATTTT
CDR3 protein: CASSLSRGDTQYF

D gene: .
J gene: TRBJ2-3
V gene: TRBV11-2
clone size: once
CDR3 DNA: TGTGCCAGCAGCCTGAGGGCCAGCGGGAGCACAGATACGCAGTATTTT
CDR3 protein: CASSLRASGSTDTQYF

D gene: .
J gene: TRBJ2-5
V gene: TRBV29-1
clone size: .
CDR3 DNA: TGCAGCGTCCGTCGCTCGGAAGCGATCCAAGAGACCCAGTACTTC
CDR3 protein: CSVRRSEAIQETQYF

D gene: TRBD2
J gene: TRBJ2-7
V gene: TRBV9
clone size: .
CDR3 DNA: TGTGCCAGCAGCGTTAGCGGGAGTACCGACTACGAGCAGTACTTC
CDR3 protein: CASSVSGSTDYEQYF

D gene: TRBD1
J gene: TRBJ2-6
V gene: TRBV19
clone size: .
CDR3 DNA: TGTGCCAGTAGTCCACGGACAGGCCTCTCTGGGGCCAACGTCCTGACTTTC
CDR3 protein: CASSPRTGLSGANVLTF

D gene: .
J gene: TRBJ2-7
V gene: TRBV7-9
clone size: .
CDR3 DNA: TGTGCCAGCAGCCTCGCGACTTCGGCGGTCGGCTACGAGCAGTACTTC
CDR3 protein: CASSLATSAVGYEQYF

D gene: .
J gene: TRBJ1-5
V gene: TRBV6-1
clone size: .
CDR3 DNA: TGTGCCAGCAGTGAAAGGCGGGACAGCAATCAGCCCCAGCATTTT
CDR3 protein: CASSERRDSNQPQHF

D gene: .
J gene: TRBJ1-4
V gene: TRBV5-5
clone size: .
CDR3 DNA: TGTGCCAGCAGTTTGACGGGGGAACGGGAAAAACTGTTTTTT
CDR3 protein: CASSLTGEREKLFF

D gene: TRBD2
J gene: TRBJ2-7
V gene: TRBV18
clone size: .
CDR3 DNA: TGTGCCAGCTCACCCCTAGCGGACTTCGGGGAGCAGTACTTC
CDR3 protein: CASSPLADFGEQYF

D gene: .
J gene: TRBJ1-1
V gene: TRBV18
clone size: .
CDR3 DNA: TGTGCCAGCTCGAGTGAATTGAACACTGAAGCTTTCTTT
CDR3 protein: CASSSELNTEAFF

D gene: TRBD2
J gene: TRBJ2-1
V gene: TRBV3-1/TRBV3-2
clone size: .
CDR3 DNA: TGTGCCAGCAGCCAGGCCACGGGGCTAGCGGGAGTAGATGAGCAGTTCTTC
CDR3 protein: CASSQATGLAGVDEQFF